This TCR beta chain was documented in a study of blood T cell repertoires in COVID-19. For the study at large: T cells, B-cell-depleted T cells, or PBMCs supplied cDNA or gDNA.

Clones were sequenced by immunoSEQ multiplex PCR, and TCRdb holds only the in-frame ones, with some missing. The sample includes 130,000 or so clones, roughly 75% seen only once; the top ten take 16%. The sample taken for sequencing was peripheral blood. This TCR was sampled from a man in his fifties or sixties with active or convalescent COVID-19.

Here the CDR3 reads CSVSSGSYEQYF. The CDR3 DNA is TGCAGCGTTTCCTCGGGCTCCTACGAGCAGTACTTC. V is TRBV29-1 and J is TRBJ2-7; D call uncertain. Trimming cost V 5 bases and J 0 bases, with 8 bases left between them. CDR1 and CDR2 from the germline V gene are SQVTM and ANQGSEA. This CDR3 spans 12 amino acids.